The sequence of this T cell receptor beta chain was determined in a study of blood T cell repertoires in COVID-19 (dated by TCRdb to 2020 to 2022). General notes on the study: Samples from collaborators originated in the United States, Italy and Spain and spanned both the acute and convalescent phases of COVID-19. The prospective study material was composed of cDNA or gDNA derived from T cells, B-cell-depleted T cells, or PBMCs. The dataset comprised deeply sampled blood TCRbeta repertoires from subjects exposed to, actively infected with, or recovered from COVID-19. A freely available public database, intended as a resource for researchers studying the immune response to SARS-CoV-2, is where the repertoires were released. The samples were drawn from the first 160 participants of the ongoing ImmuneRACE study and from 1,254 subjects provided by 6 global collaborators. Nearly every sample came with metadata listing a de-identified subject ID, COVID-19 status, age in years and sex. Where HLA class I and class II types were available, the types were taken from metadata supplied by the sample provider, not from assay-based typing. Paper-wide results and their limitations: Clinical and demographic metadata were provided uncurated, with the amount varying by source and participant.

TCRbeta CDR3 regions were amplified from genomic DNA by means of the immunoSEQ Assay, a bias-controlled multiplex PCR. In the original analysis: The number of nucleated cells in each sample was estimated from the amplification of reference gene primers within the assay. To quantify the absolute abundance of each unique TCRbeta CDR3 rearrangement, sequence reads were collapsed and filtered. For each sample, productive Simpson clonality was calculated by taking the square root of Simpson's diversity index across productive rearrangements. This immuneACCESS table, as held by TCRdb, lists in-frame sequences with V and J called but not all clones. Of the missing ones, under half trace to an unresolved V gene in checked studies; the others have no known cause. The V and J calls and clone size are taken from that table; D and trimming were inferred from the DNA. The sample table lists approximately 200,000 clones, around 84% of them with a count of one. Roughly 4.2% of the sample is in the top ten clones.

Whole blood was collected in K2EDTA tubes by collaborating institutions according to the institutions' own protocols. For TCRbeta analysis, collaborators shipped samples as frozen whole blood, isolated PBMCs, or DNA extracted from either of those sample types. The junction shows trimming of 4 bases on V and 6 bases on J, plus 16 bases between the germline ends. The germline V gene provides CDR1 SGHRS and CDR2 YFSETQ. Including cysteine and phenylalanine, the CDR3 has 14 amino acids. Only the CDR3 DNA is retained, 42 bases long and in frame from the first base. This clone was picked up one time. Its antigen specificity is not known. There are no base qualities to consult, and no much larger clone falls within one base.

The sample was peripheral blood. The chain links TRBV5-1 with TRBJ1-1; no D gene call is confident. The TCR was taken from a man in his forties or fifties with acute or convalescent COVID-19. The DNA is TGCGCCAGCAGCCCGGTGGAGAGGAGGGCTGAAGCTTTCTTT. Its coded protein is CASSPVERRAEAFF.